Listed below are T cell receptor beta chains from one sample, sequenced in a study of cytomegalovirus exposure and HLA in healthy donors. Repertoires were generated with immunoSEQ multiplex PCR, while TCRdb's copy carries only in-frame clones and drops some. The sample consists of around 140,000 clones, about two thirds of them appearing once. The sample consisted of PBMCs. The receptors come from a woman between 40 and 50 years old in good health and CMV-seronegative. The CDR3 runs from the conserved cysteine through the conserved F or W. D genes are given only for firm matches. Where a row states a size, it is once, few, many or the class of an expanded clone; other rows omit it.

v_gene	d_gene	abundance	j_gene	CDR3aa	CDR3nt
TRBV5-1	TRBD1	-	TRBJ1-6	CASSPGQGERNSPLHF	TGCGCCAGCAGCCCGGGACAGGGAGAACGAAATTCACCCCTCCACTTT
TRBV6-5	TRBD2	few	TRBJ2-3	CASTAGRDTQYF	TGTGCCAGCACAGCGGGGAGAGATACGCAGTATTTT
TRBV5-1	-	-	TRBJ2-1	CASRGAGNGEQFF	TGCGCCAGCAGGGGAGCGGGTAACGGGGAGCAGTTCTTC
TRBV7-9	-	few	TRBJ2-3	CASSYSFGTDTQYF	TGTGCCAGCAGCTACTCCTTTGGCACAGATACGCAGTATTTT
TRBV5-6	TRBD1	-	TRBJ2-2	CASSLRQGTGELFF	TGTGCCAGCAGCTTGAGACAGGGTACCGGGGAGCTGTTTTTT
TRBV4-3	TRBD1	-	TRBJ1-2	CASSQDFTPGQNYGYTF	TGCGCCAGCAGCCAAGATTTTACCCCGGGACAGAACTATGGCTACACCTTC
TRBV18	-	once	TRBJ2-5	CASSPRAGEGEETQYF	TGTGCCAGCTCACCAAGGGCAGGGGAGGGAGAAGAGACCCAGTACTTC
TRBV10-3	TRBD2	-	TRBJ2-5	CAISEKAGGKETQYF	TGTGCCATCAGTGAAAAGGCGGGGGGTAAGGAGACCCAGTACTTC
TRBV5-1	-	-	TRBJ2-4	CASSLVGGQDKNIQYF	TGCGCCAGCAGCTTGGTGGGGGGGCAGGACAAAAACATTCAGTACTTC
TRBV27	-	-	TRBJ1-4	CASSLGRTAEKLFF	TGTGCCAGCAGTTTAGGGCGTACGGCTGAAAAACTGTTTTTT
TRBV4-3	-	-	TRBJ1-2	CASSQDYGPNYGYTF	TGCGCCAGCAGCCAAGATTATGGGCCCAACTATGGCTACACCTTC
TRBV7-2	-	-	TRBJ1-4	CASSPVGAATNEKLFF	TGTGCCAGCAGCCCAGTCGGAGCGGCAACTAATGAAAAACTGTTTTTT
TRBV13	TRBD2	-	TRBJ2-1	CASSSRPGSGGSYNEQFF	TGTGCCAGCAGCTCCCGTCCCGGTTCGGGGGGCTCCTACAATGAGCAGTTCTTC
TRBV12-5	TRBD1	-	TRBJ1-2	CASGLDRGGYTF	TGTGCTAGTGGTTTGGACAGGGGAGGCTACACCTTC
TRBV7-2	-	few	TRBJ1-5	CASSLFGVDQPQHF	TGTGCCAGCAGCTTATTTGGAGTGGATCAGCCCCAGCATTTT
TRBV2	-	-	TRBJ1-1	CASKLDSANTEAFF	TGTGCCAGCAAGTTGGACAGCGCCAACACTGAAGCTTTCTTT
TRBV15	TRBD1	-	TRBJ1-1	CATSRSSGGRTEAFF	TGTGCCACCAGCAGATCCTCAGGGGGGAGGACTGAAGCTTTCTTT
TRBV29-1	-	-	TRBJ2-1	CSVRRGTNNEQFF	TGCAGCGTAAGAAGGGGGACCAACAATGAGCAGTTCTTC
TRBV7-8	-	-	TRBJ1-1	CASSFPQGRLGTEAFF	TGTGCCAGCAGCTTCCCACAGGGCCGCTTGGGCACTGAAGCTTTCTTT
TRBV7-2	TRBD1	-	TRBJ1-2	CASSLDRGWGYTF	TGTGCCAGCAGCCTTGACAGGGGTTGGGGCTACACCTTC
TRBV7-3	-	-	TRBJ2-6	CASSLLGAKGANVLTF	TGTGCCAGCAGCCTCCTGGGAGCAAAGGGGGCCAACGTCCTGACTTTC
TRBV19	-	-	TRBJ1-1	CASSITGLNTEAFF	TGTGCCAGTAGTATTACGGGGTTGAACACTGAAGCTTTCTTT
TRBV7-3	TRBD2	few	TRBJ2-5	CASSLGLAGGQETQYF	TGTGCCAGCAGCCTAGGTCTAGCGGGGGGTCAAGAGACCCAGTACTTC
TRBV6-4	-	-	TRBJ1-1	CASSERAGSFTEAFF	TGTGCCAGCAGTGAGAGGGCCGGGTCGTTCACTGAAGCTTTCTTT
TRBV13	TRBD1	-	TRBJ2-1	CASSEQGASSYNEQFF	TGTGCCAGCAGCGAACAGGGGGCAAGCTCCTACAATGAGCAGTTCTTC
TRBV14	TRBD1	-	TRBJ1-1	CASSQRVFPDRVVSNTEAFF	TGTGCCAGCAGCCAAAGAGTTTTCCCGGACAGGGTTGTTTCGAACACTGAAGCTTTCTTT
TRBV12-5	-	-	TRBJ2-2	CASGPGWNTGELFF	TGTGCTAGTGGTCCAGGATGGAACACCGGGGAGCTGTTTTTT
TRBV6-6	TRBD1	few	TRBJ1-4	CASSPTGGNEKLFF	TGTGCCAGCAGCCCGACAGGGGGCAATGAAAAACTGTTTTTT
TRBV27	-	-	TRBJ1-3	CASSLRGSGNTIYF	TGTGCCAGCAGTTTGCGGGGCTCTGGAAACACCATATATTTT
TRBV9	TRBD1	-	TRBJ2-7	CASSVGTVSSEQYF	TGTGCCAGCAGCGTTGGGACAGTATCCAGCGAGCAGTACTTC
TRBV6-1	-	few	TRBJ1-5	CASSESGVQPQHF	TGTGCCAGCAGTGAATCAGGGGTTCAGCCCCAGCATTTT
TRBV14	TRBD2	-	TRBJ2-5	CASSHRLTSGAWAAETQYF	TGTGCCAGCAGCCATAGGTTGACTAGCGGGGCCTGGGCCGCGGAGACCCAGTACTTC
TRBV2	TRBD2	-	TRBJ2-1	CASTPGRGGYNEQFF	TGTGCCAGCACCCCAGGGCGGGGGGGCTACAATGAGCAGTTCTTC
TRBV30	TRBD1	-	TRBJ2-7	CAWSTGTGSLYYEQYF	TGTGCCTGGAGTACCGGGACAGGTTCCCTTTACTACGAGCAGTACTTC
TRBV5-1	-	-	TRBJ2-3	CASSFPGSSTDTQYF	TGCGCCAGCAGCTTTCCGGGATCAAGCACAGATACGCAGTATTTT
TRBV4-2	-	-	TRBJ1-1	CASSQDVGVGAFF	TGTGCCAGCAGCCAAGATGTAGGGGTGGGAGCTTTCTTT
TRBV28	TRBD1	few	TRBJ2-2	CASSTPGQGIGELFF	TGTGCCAGCAGTACCCCGGGACAGGGGATCGGGGAGCTGTTTTTT
TRBV4-1	TRBD1	-	TRBJ2-7	CASSHVAGTGTSYEQYF	TGCGCCAGCAGCCACGTAGCCGGGACAGGGACTTCCTACGAGCAGTACTTC
TRBV7-8	-	few	TRBJ2-1	CASTLLRHDNEQFF	TGTGCCAGCACCCTCTTGCGGCATGACAATGAGCAGTTCTTC
TRBV30	-	-	TRBJ2-6	CACRPPEGTGANVLTF	TGTGCCTGCCGGCCACCGGAGGGAACGGGGGCCAACGTCCTGACTTTC
TRBV6-6	TRBD2	-	TRBJ2-7	CASSSGGLAGPEQYF	TGTGCCAGCAGCTCCGGGGGTCTAGCGGGACCCGAGCAGTACTTC